This T cell receptor beta chain appears in the sequencing data of a study of OX40 agonist ivuxolimab in advanced cancers. For context, the study as a whole: The costimulatory receptor OX40 (CD134) was targeted by ivuxolimab, a fully human IgG2 agonistic monoclonal antibody. Intravenous ivuxolimab was administered to patients every 2 weeks at six dose levels: 0.01, 0.1, 0.3, 1.5, 3 and 10 mg/kg. Of the roughly 52 dose-escalation patients, hepatocellular carcinoma was present in some 19, melanoma in some 15, renal cell carcinoma in 9 and head and neck cancer in 9. In the dose-escalation cohort, around four fifths of patients were male, and the mean age was approximately 60 years with a range of about 20 to 90. Patients were allowed to have had prior anti-PD-1, anti-PD-L1 or anti-CTLA-4 therapy, and around 41% of the dose-escalation patients had previously received checkpoint inhibitors. Partial responses were achieved by three dose-escalation patients, of whom one had hepatocellular carcinoma and two had cutaneous melanoma. Peripheral TCRbeta sequencing aimed to test whether ivuxolimab altered TCR sequence diversity and caused clonal T-cell expansion. The paper describes the monotherapy dose-escalation part (N of about 50 patients) of the phase I trial of ivuxolimab. Paper-wide results and their limitations: Low levels of normalized T-cell clonal expansion were also shown by some nonresponding patients. Which antigens the clonally expanded peripheral T cells were specific for was not determined. At doses from 0.1 to 3.0 mg/kg, clonal expansion was seen in both CD4+ and CD8+ blood T cells between baseline and week 6. Partial responders in the 0.1-3.0 mg/kg groups had among the lowest normalized peripheral clonal expansion, especially among CD8+ T cells. After ivuxolimab, CD8+ T cells had more expanded clones than CD4+ T cells on average.

A word on this clone: No antigen is known for it. No clone much larger than this one lies a single base away; base qualities are absent.

Genomic DNA was isolated from the sorted cells so that the TCRbeta CDR3 region could be sequenced. The immunoSEQ Assay was used to sequence the TCRbeta CDR3 regions. In TCRdb, the immuneACCESS table is reduced to in-frame sequences with V and J assigned. These tables do not hold every clone; where another copy was compared, an unresolved V gene accounts for under half, and the others remain unexplained. The sample has around 25,000 clones on record, over 60% of them singletons. 11% to 15% of the sample is held by the ten biggest clonotypes. Patients with autoimmune disease history or receiving systemic immunosuppression were excluded from the trial. In every dose cohort, peripheral blood was drawn for TCR sequencing at baseline, cycle 4 day 1, and cycle 7 day 1. The samples were drawn from a first-in-human, open-label, multicenter phase I dose-escalation trial of ivuxolimab. The trial enrolled adults with locally advanced or metastatic head and neck squamous cell, hepatocellular, melanoma or renal cell carcinoma. CD4+ and CD8+ T cells were sorted separately from peripheral blood before TCR sequencing.

The sequencing used CD4+ or CD8+ T cells sorted from blood, collected in a trial of the OX40 agonist ivuxolimab. The receptor was derived from an adult with an advanced solid tumor such as melanoma, head and neck, liver or kidney cancer.

The DNA sequence follows: TGCGCCAGCAGCCAGGGGCGGGGGCTTGGGGCCAACGTCCTGACTTTC. The translation is CASSQGRGLGANVLTF. The rearrangement joined TRBV4-3 to TRBJ2-6, and TRBD2 may be the D gene, going by 7 matching bases. The junction carries 12 bases between V and J, which are trimmed by 3 bases and 3 bases respectively. CDR1 and CDR2 were assigned from the germline V gene as LGHNA and YSLEER. The CDR3 spans 16 residues, from the cysteine through the phenylalanine. Here the CDR3 DNA is all that survives: 48 bases in frame from base 1.